This T cell receptor (beta chain) came from a study of blood T cell repertoires in COVID-19. The overall study: Samples taken during acute and convalescent COVID-19 were collected in the United States, Italy and Spain. In each case, the material was cDNA or gDNA derived from T cells, B-cell-depleted T cells, or PBMCs.

One Seattle source followed patients from active infection through their disease course. Germline CDR1 is SGHAT and CDR2 is FQNNGV. Losses at the gene ends were 5 bases for V and 2 bases for J; bases not matched to a gene: 5. The CDR3 contains 16 residues. The method was immunoSEQ multiplex PCR; TCRdb's version includes in-frame clones alone and lacks a portion of them. The sample holds 390,000 or so clones, 70% to 90% seen once. This clone was recorded a few times. The sequenced material came from peripheral blood. V and J are TRBV11-2 and TRBJ2-2; 10 bases align to TRBD2. The sequence derives from a woman aged 25 to 39 with COVID-19, enrolled during active disease. As DNA, the CDR3 is TGTGCCAGCAGCACCCGGACTAGCGGAAACACCGGGGAGCTGTTTTTT. Translation gives CASSTRTSGNTGELFF.